This entry features one T cell receptor beta chain sequence. In this sample, this clonotype turned up many times. Its target antigen remains unknown. No qualities accompany the bases; no much larger clone lies one base away. V is pruned by 5 bases and J by 6 bases, leaving 8 bases of the junction without a gene match. Sequences SGHTA (CDR1) and FQGNSA (CDR2) are obtained from the germline V gene. The CDR3 starts with the cysteine, ends with the phenylalanine, and has 15 residues. The sequence is cut down to CDR3 DNA, 45 bases in frame from base 1. These data originate in a study of T cells in Graves' hyperthyroidism and ophthalmopathy (dated by TCRdb to about 2019). Regarding the complete study: Peripheral blood was sampled at the time of initial diagnosis, prior to any treatment. A discovery cohort of about a hundred patients, fewer than 50 with Graves' ophthalmopathy and 57 with stable Graves' hyperthyroidism, was used to find distinguishing TCR V-J signatures. Whether ophthalmopathy could be predicted prospectively was tested in an independent validation cohort made up of fewer than 20 hyperthyroidism patients plus 17 patients who later progressed to ophthalmopathy. The 80 to 100 discovery patients were randomly divided into training and test sets at a 7:3 ratio. In about six Graves' hyperthyroidism patients, the study also compared T-cell repertoires from thyroid tissue with T-cell repertoires from blood. After blood sampling, hyperthyroidism patients were treated with methimazole at a starting dose of 30 mg daily, and ophthalmopathy patients were treated with high-dose intravenous methylprednisolone. According to the paper, TCR Vbeta CDR3 sequencing was carried out on 135 peripheral blood samples, which came from 40 to 45 ophthalmopathy, 75 to 80 hyperthyroidism and approximately 17 progressor patients.

TCR beta CDR3 regions were amplified from RNA transcripts. For the first round of RT-PCR on the TCR CDR3, the HTBI primer set was used together with the Qiagen OneStep RT-PCR kit. Libraries were constructed in a second round of multiplex PCR, after which size selection and purification were carried out. Paired-end sequencing of the libraries was performed with 100 bp reads on an Illumina HiSeq2000. Per the original workflow: Raw data were processed with SOAPnuke, discarding reads with adapters, uncalled bases, mean Phred below 15, or no exact constant-primer or identifier match. COPE v1.2.5 was used to merge high-quality paired reads, and clonotypes were defined as unique nucleotide sequences. MiTCR v1.1 was used to align the clonotypes against IMGT TRBV, TRBD and TRBJ reference segments. Only V-J combinations with frequency above 0.0001, covering about 99% of repertoires, were analysed. The TCS score was defined as F50 (clonal expansion) divided by E x V (chaos), with BLOSUM62-based TCRdist calculated between CDR3 peptides within each V-J. Welch's t-statistics and random forest reduced roughly 500 V-J features to roughly 13, which were used in a naive Bayes classifier (R e1071). TCRdb passed the public sequencing reads through fastp at Q25 and MiXCR, retaining productive beta sequences. Under each unique CDR3 protein, matching rows form one entry showing the most common genes and DNA. The V and J calls and clone size come from TCRdb's table, not from the authors' own analysis. Here the sample has around 450,000 distinct CDR3 sequences; roughly an eighth occur a single time. The ten top clones hold around 5.3% of the sample.

Beyond this particular receptor, the publication reports: In cross-validation, a model built on a 13 V-J signature told ophthalmopathy apart from stable hyperthyroidism with roughly 87% sensitivity and roughly 82% specificity, and in testing the same model reached 80%/75%. In validation, the model predicted progression to ophthalmopathy with about 71% sensitivity and approximately 78% specificity, a median of 6.5 months before onset. Most expanded thyroid clonotypes (frequency above 0.001) were also detected in blood, a finding suggesting that blood repertoires may reflect thyroid immune responses. No statistical method was used to set the sample size in advance, and investigators knew the group allocation.

A patient counted as having stable Graves' hyperthyroidism if no progression to ophthalmopathy occurred over 18 months of follow-up. Hyperthyroidism patients were newly diagnosed, had a disease duration of under 2 months, and were aged 18 to 65 years. Any patient with an uncontrolled infection, another autoimmune disease, pregnancy or lactation was excluded. Clinical symptoms, serum thyroxine and TRAb, thyroid ultrasound, and orbital computed tomography formed the basis for the diagnoses. Ficoll-Paque density gradient centrifugation was used to isolate PBMCs from 8 to 10 ml of fresh peripheral blood. Total RNA was extracted using Trizol reagent, and RNA quality was assessed on an Agilent 2100 Bioanalyzer.

The sample consisted of blood. The V gene is TRBV7-2 and the J gene is TRBJ2-2; 8 central bases correspond to TRBD1. The clonotype comes from a woman aged 18 to 35 with Graves' hyperthyroidism. CDR3 protein: CASSPGQGRAGELFF. Here is the DNA: TGTGCCAGCAGCCCTGGACAGGGAAGGGCCGGGGAGCTGTTTTTT.